A selection of T cell receptor beta chains follows, all from one sample in a study of blood T cell repertoires in COVID-19. TCRdb's table, derived via immunoSEQ multiplex PCR, lists solely in-frame clones and lacks some. The sample has about 140,000 clones; 75% to 80% are singletons. Sequences were obtained from PBMCs or T cells enriched from blood (not recorded which). The receptors here all came from a woman aged 45-59 years who had recovered from COVID-19. The CDR3 runs from the conserved cysteine through the conserved F or W.

V	J	CDR3
TRBV24-1	TRBJ2-3	CATSDRRGDTQYF
TRBV11-3	TRBJ2-5	CASSSPSSGVLTWETQYF
TRBV7-3	TRBJ2-1	CASSLKPAGALLGSYNEQFF
TRBV6-5	TRBJ1-1	CASKGGGEMTEAFF
TRBV28	TRBJ1-5	CASSTTGGGSNQPQHF
TRBV30	TRBJ1-6	CAWSGGQGGSPLHF
TRBV23-1	TRBJ2-2	CASIRTGGANTGELFF
TRBV30	TRBJ1-2	CASSRGNHYGYTF
TRBV7-8	TRBJ1-4	CASSLARDRDEKLFF
TRBV9	TRBJ2-5	CASSVSGGAFVETQYF
TRBV27	TRBJ1-3	CASRLNSGNTIYF
TRBV7-9	TRBJ2-5	CASSSRETQYF
TRBV19	TRBJ1-1	CASSPPAGARTEAFF
TRBV9	TRBJ2-3	CASSPHRDTQYF
TRBV7-9	TRBJ2-3	CASSFGYTDTQYF
TRBV10-3	TRBJ2-2	CAIPRAGALTGELFF
TRBV19	TRBJ2-5	CATGTGGTTQYF
TRBV20-1	TRBJ2-1	CSASTTSGRVNEQFF
TRBV5-6	TRBJ1-3	CASSPDMAGNTIYF
TRBV7-9	TRBJ2-7	CASNPRSSYEQYF
TRBV5-1	TRBJ2-7	CASSLAGRGSNAEQYF
TRBV3-1/TRBV3-2	TRBJ1-3	CASSQDWLNTIYF
TRBV10-1	TRBJ2-7	CASSSQTGQGEQYF
TRBV21-1	TRBJ1-6	CASSADRGLNSPLHF
TRBV4-1	TRBJ1-2	CASSQGLRDYGYTF
TRBV6-5	TRBJ1-3	CASSYSSSNSGNTIYF
TRBV7-8	TRBJ1-1	CASSLASHRGAEAFF
TRBV13	TRBJ2-7	CASSYLSNLEDF
TRBV6-2/TRBV6-3	TRBJ2-1	CASSYSGLAYNEQFF
TRBV28	TRBJ2-3	CASTLRGGVTDTQYF
TRBV29-1	TRBJ1-1	CSVVGVAAFF
TRBV3-1/TRBV3-2	TRBJ2-5	CASSQVTVAGETQYF
TRBV9	TRBJ1-2	CASSGGSGHSYGYTF
TRBV11-3	TRBJ2-7	CASSLGRSRADEQYF
TRBV19	TRBJ1-5	CASSPLGRGPVSNF
TRBV5-4	TRBJ2-6	CASSPGRVSTANVLTF
TRBV25-1	TRBJ1-2	CASSVTRGTYGYTF
TRBV3-1/TRBV3-2	TRBJ2-1	CASSQDSGTSGDNEQFF
TRBV4-1	TRBJ1-4	CASSQDALGEGAEEKLFF
TRBV5-4	TRBJ1-1	CASQSGAGYEAFF
TRBV19	TRBJ1-4	CASSHNGNRNRGLGEKLFF
TRBV10-3	TRBJ2-7	CAITRASPETSYEQYF
TRBV2	TRBJ2-1	CASHWGGKGGEQFF
TRBV27	TRBJ2-7	CASSFRGRGYEQYF
TRBV18	TRBJ1-3	CASSRQGADTIYF
TRBV27	TRBJ2-7	CASSIRAGTAYEQYF
TRBV11-2	TRBJ2-7	CASGVARGSYEQYF
TRBV13	TRBJ1-4	CASSLFREGEKLFF
TRBV19	TRBJ2-3	CASSLIAPPDTQYF
TRBV6-5	TRBJ2-7	CASSYATGSSYEQYF
TRBV27	TRBJ2-7	CASSLSGLAAYEQYF